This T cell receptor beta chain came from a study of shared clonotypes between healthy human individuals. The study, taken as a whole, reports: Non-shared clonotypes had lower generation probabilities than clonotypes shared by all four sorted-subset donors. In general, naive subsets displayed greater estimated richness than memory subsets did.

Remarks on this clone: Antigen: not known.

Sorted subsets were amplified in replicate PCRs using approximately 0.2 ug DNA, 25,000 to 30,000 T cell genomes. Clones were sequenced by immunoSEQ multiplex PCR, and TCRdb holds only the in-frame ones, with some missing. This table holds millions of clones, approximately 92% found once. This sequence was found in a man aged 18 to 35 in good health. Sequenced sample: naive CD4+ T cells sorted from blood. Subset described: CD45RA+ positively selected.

CDR3 nucleotide sequence: TGTGCCAGCACTCAGGGATGGACGACTAATGAAAAACTGTTTTTT. Residues: CASTQGWTTNEKLFF. This chain joins TRBV6-1 and TRBJ1-4; a possible D gene is TRBD1 (5 bases). The CDR3 runs to 15 residues. Trimming left V 7 bases short and J 2 bases short, with 14 bases between. Germline values: CDR1 MNHNS, CDR2 SASEGT.